One TCR beta chain is described in this entry. Its antigen is unknown. The data originate from a study of CD8+CD57+ T cells in acquired aplastic anemia. Study conclusions and caveats: Patients shared around 30 CD8+ CDR3 sequences with controls.

Patients who underwent sequencing had shown CD8+CD57+ cell expansion by flow cytometry. This CDR3 is 15 amino acids long. Germline V gene data show CDR1 as LNHDA and CDR2 as SQIVND (reference sequence). After removal of 10 bases from V and 0 bases from J, the junction contained 7 bases not matched to a gene. The template used for profiling TCR beta VDJ and CDR3 was genomic DNA. A single record per CDR3 protein comes from TCRdb applying MiXCR to the reads. Of under 250,000 distinct CDR3 sequences in the sample, about 62% were seen once. The chain has TRBV19 and TRBJ1-5; 9 bases align to TRBD1. This TCR derives from a human donor with aplastic anemia. The sequencing input was sorted CD4+, CD8+, or CD8+CD57+ T cells (not recorded which) from PBMCs. CDR3 loop: CATRDRDYSNQPQHF. The CDR3 DNA follows: TGTGCCACCCGGGACAGGGACTATAGCAATCAGCCCCAGCATTTT. Full variable domain (remainder filled in from reference TRBV19 and TRBJ1-5): DGGITQSPKYLFRKEGQNVTLSCEQNLNHDAMYWYRQDPGQGLRLIYYSQIVNDFQKGDIAEGYSVSREKKESFPLTVTSAQKNPTAFYLCATRDRDYSNQPQHFGDGTRLSIL.